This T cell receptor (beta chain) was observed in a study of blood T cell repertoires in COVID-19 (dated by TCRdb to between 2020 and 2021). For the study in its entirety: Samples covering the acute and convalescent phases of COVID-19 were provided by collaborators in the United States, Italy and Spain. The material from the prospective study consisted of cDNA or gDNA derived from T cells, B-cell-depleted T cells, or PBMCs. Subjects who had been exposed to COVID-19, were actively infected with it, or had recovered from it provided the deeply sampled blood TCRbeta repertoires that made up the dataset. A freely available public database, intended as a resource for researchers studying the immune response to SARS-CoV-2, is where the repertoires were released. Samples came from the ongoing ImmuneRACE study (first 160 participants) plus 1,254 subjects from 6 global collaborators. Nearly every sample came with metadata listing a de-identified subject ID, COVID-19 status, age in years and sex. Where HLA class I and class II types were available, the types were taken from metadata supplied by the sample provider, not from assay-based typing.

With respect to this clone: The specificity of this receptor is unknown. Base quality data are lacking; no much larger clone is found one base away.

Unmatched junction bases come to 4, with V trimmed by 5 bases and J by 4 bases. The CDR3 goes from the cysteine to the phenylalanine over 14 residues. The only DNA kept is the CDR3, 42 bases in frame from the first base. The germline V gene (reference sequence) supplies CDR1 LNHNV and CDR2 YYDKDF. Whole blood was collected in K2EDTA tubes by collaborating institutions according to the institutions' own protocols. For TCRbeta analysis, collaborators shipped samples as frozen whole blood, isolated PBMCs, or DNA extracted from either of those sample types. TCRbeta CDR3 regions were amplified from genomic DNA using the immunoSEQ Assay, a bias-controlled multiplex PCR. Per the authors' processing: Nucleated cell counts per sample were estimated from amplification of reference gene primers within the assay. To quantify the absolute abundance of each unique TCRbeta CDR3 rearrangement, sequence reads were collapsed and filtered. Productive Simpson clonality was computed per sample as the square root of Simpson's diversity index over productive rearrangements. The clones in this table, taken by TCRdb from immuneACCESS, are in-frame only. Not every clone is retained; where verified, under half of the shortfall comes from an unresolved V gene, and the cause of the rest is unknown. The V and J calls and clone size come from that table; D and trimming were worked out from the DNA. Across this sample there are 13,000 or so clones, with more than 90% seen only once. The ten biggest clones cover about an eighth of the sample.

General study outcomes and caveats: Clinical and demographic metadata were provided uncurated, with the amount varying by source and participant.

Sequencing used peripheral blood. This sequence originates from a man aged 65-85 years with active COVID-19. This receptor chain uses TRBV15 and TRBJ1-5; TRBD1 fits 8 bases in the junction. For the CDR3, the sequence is CATSRGQGNQPQHF. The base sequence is TGTGCCACCAGCCGTGGACAGGGTAATCAGCCCCAGCATTTT.